This T cell receptor (beta chain) is from a study of blood T cell repertoires in COVID-19. Study at large: Acute-phase and convalescent COVID-19 samples originated in the United States, Italy and Spain. PBMCs, B-cell-depleted T cells, or T cells provided the cDNA or gDNA that made up the material.

TCRdb's copy holds only in-frame clones and misses some; the assay was immunoSEQ multiplex PCR. The data hold a few hundred thousand clones, with 85% to 90% observed a single time. There are 14 residues in the CDR3. Germline CDR1 and CDR2: SEHNR and FQNEAQ (reference sequence). V gave up 6 bases and J gave up 3 bases; unmatched junction bases: 6. Patients of the Seattle cohort, enrolled during active infection, were followed longitudinally. The clonotype originates from a woman aged 60-75 years with COVID-19, enrolled during active disease. The chain recombines TRBV7-9 with TRBJ2-7; 9 nucleotides match TRBD1. Material for sequencing was peripheral blood. CDR3: CASSTRDRVYEQYF. The CDR3 coding sequence is TGTGCCAGCAGTACTCGGGACAGGGTCTACGAGCAGTACTTC.